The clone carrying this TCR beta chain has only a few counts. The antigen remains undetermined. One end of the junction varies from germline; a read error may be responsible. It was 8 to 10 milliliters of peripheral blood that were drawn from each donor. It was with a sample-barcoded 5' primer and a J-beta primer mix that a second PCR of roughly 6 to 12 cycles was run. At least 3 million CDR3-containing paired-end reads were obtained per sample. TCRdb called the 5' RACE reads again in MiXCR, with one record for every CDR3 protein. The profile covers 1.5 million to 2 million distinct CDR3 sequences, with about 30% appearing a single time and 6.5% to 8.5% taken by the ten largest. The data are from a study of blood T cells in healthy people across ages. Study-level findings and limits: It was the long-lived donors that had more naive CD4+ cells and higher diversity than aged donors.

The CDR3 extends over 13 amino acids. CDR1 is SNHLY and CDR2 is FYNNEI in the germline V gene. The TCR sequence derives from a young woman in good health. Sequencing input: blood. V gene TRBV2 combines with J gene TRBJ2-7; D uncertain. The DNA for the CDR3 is TGTGCCAGCAGCGAAGAATGGACGCGGGAGCAGTACTTC. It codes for CASSEEWTREQYF.